A single sample is the source of the 31 T cell receptor beta chains below, sequenced in a study of blood T cell repertoires in COVID-19. Libraries were prepared by immunoSEQ multiplex PCR; TCRdb keeps only in-frame clonotypes and omits some of them. The sample yields around 130,000 clones, about 80% seen once. The sequenced material came from peripheral blood. Receptors were obtained from a human donor in a cohort sampled during active COVID-19.

CDR3 nucleotide sequence: TGTGCCAGCAGCGTTCGGAGGGAGGGAACTGAAGCTTTCTTT. Protein sequence: CASSVRREGTEAFF. This chain connects TRBV9 to TRBJ1-1; D remains ambiguous. The CDR3 loop spans 14 amino acids. The V gene's germline CDR1 is SGDLS and CDR2 YYNGEE. Trimming removed 2 bases at V and 5 bases at J, with 13 bases between.

This chain uses TRBV19 with TRBJ2-3, with 10 bases identical to TRBD1. The CDR3 extends over 18 amino acids. Per the germline V gene, CDR1 is LNHDA and CDR2 is SQIVND (reference sequence). J lost 2 bases, V lost 1 base, and 9 bases had no gene match. In nucleotides, the CDR3 is TGTGCCAGTAGTATAGGTTTAGGGACAGGGGTTCTCACAGATACGCAGTATTTT. Translation gives CASSIGLGTGVLTDTQYF.

The CDR3 DNA follows: TGTGCCAGTTCAACAGGTGCCCGCCACACTGAAGCTTTCTTT. It translates to CASSTGARHTEAFF. The chain combines TRBV3-1 (or the pseudogene TRBV3-2) with TRBJ1-1; the D gene is possibly TRBD1 (5 bases). V shed 9 bases and J shed 3 bases, with 17 bases lying between them. The CDR3 runs 14 residues. Germline V CDR1 and CDR2: LGHDT, YNNKEL (reference sequence).

The chain combines TRBV7-2 with TRBJ2-2; D is possibly TRBD2 (6 bases). CDR3 size: 16 residues. Germline assignment: CDR1 SGHTA and CDR2 FQGNSA. Trimming shortened V by 1 base and J by 1 base, and 10 bases separated the two germline ends. CDR3 sequence (DNA): TGTGCCAGCAGCTTAGTTTCGGGAGTGAACACCGGGGAGCTGTTTTTT. Translation: CASSLVSGVNTGELFF. Based on the CDR3 plus reference TRBV7-2 and TRBJ2-2, the full variable domain is GAGVSQSPSNKVTEKGKDVELRCDPISGHTALYWYRQSLGQGLEFLIYFQGNSAPDKSGLPSDRFSAERTGGSVSTLTIQRTQQEDSAVYLCASSLVSGVNTGELFFGEGSRLTVL.

CDR3 nucleotide sequence: TGTGCCAGCAGTCGATGGGACAATCGGCCAGAGACCCAGTACTTC. It specifies CASSRWDNRPETQYF. The chain recombines TRBV6-6 with TRBJ2-5; D perhaps matches TRBD1 (6 bases). CDR1 is MNHNY and CDR2 is SVGAGI in the germline V gene (reference sequence). The CDR3 runs to 15 residues. V was clipped by 5 bases and J by 4 bases, with 17 bases between them.

The chain is built from TRBV27 and TRBJ2-1; D perhaps matches TRBD1 (5 bases). Trimming pared 6 bases from V and 0 bases from J, leaving 9 bases between. Germline CDR1 is MNHEY and CDR2 is SMNVEV (reference sequence). This CDR3 spans 14 amino acids. The CDR3 nucleotides read TGTGCCAGCAGACGACAGAGCTCCTACAATGAGCAGTTCTTC. Amino acid sequence: CASRRQSSYNEQFF.

The chain carries TRBV19 and TRBJ1-2; D is possibly TRBD1 (5 bases). The CDR3 is made up of 14 amino acids. V was trimmed by 9 bases and J by 3 bases, leaving 17 bases between them. CDR1 is LNHDA and CDR2 is SQIVND in the germline V gene (reference sequence). The CDR3 DNA follows: TGTGCCAGCGGCAGGGAAGGGAGGCACTATGGCTACACCTTC. Its protein is CASGREGRHYGYTF. The full variable domain, completed using reference TRBV19 and TRBJ1-2, is DGGITQSPKYLFRKEGQNVTLSCEQNLNHDAMYWYRQDPGQGLRLIYYSQIVNDFQKGDIAEGYSVSREKKESFPLTVTSAQKNPTAFYLCASGREGRHYGYTFGSGTRLTVV.

The V and J genes are TRBV19 and TRBJ2-3, with no clear D. V dropped 1 base and J dropped 0 bases, with 8 bases sitting between them. The CDR3 loop spans 15 amino acids. CDR1 and CDR2 (germline): LNHDA, SQIVND (reference sequence). This CDR3 is CASSIGRRSTDTQYF. Here the CDR3 DNA reads TGTGCCAGTAGTATAGGGCGGAGAAGCACAGATACGCAGTATTTT. Drawing the rest from reference TRBV19 and TRBJ2-3, the complete variable domain is DGGITQSPKYLFRKEGQNVTLSCEQNLNHDAMYWYRQDPGQGLRLIYYSQIVNDFQKGDIAEGYSVSREKKESFPLTVTSAQKNPTAFYLCASSIGRRSTDTQYFGPGTRLTVL.

V gene TRBV5-1 combines with J gene TRBJ1-1; no definite D call. CDR1 and CDR2 from the germline V gene are SGHRS and YFSETQ. The ends were cut back, 1 base at V and 0 bases at J, with 16 bases in the middle. The CDR3 length is 17 residues. DNA for the CDR3: TGCGCCAGCAGCTTGTTCTCTACGGCGGGGATGAACACTGAAGCTTTCTTT. As protein: CASSLFSTAGMNTEAFF.

The chain uses TRBV5-5 and TRBJ1-4; possible D gene TRBD1, 5 bases. The CDR3 is 13 amino acids. V shed 4 bases and J shed 11 bases, with 15 bases lying between them. Germline CDR1 SGHKS, CDR2 YYEKEE (reference sequence). CDR3 sequence: CASSGAGEGKLFF. In DNA form, the CDR3 reads TGTGCCAGCAGCGGCGCGGGGGAGGGGAAACTGTTTTTT.

The chain employs TRBV28 and TRBJ1-3; D perhaps matches TRBD1 (6 bases). The CDR3 has 15 residues. Looked up from germline, CDR1 is MDHEN and CDR2 is SYDVKM. With 7 bases removed from V and 0 bases from J, the gap between germline ends came to 13 bases. CDR3 sequence: CASIRQGSSGNTIYF. CDR3 nucleotide sequence: TGTGCCAGCATCCGTCAGGGGTCCTCTGGAAACACCATATATTTT.

This chain joins TRBV3-1 (or the pseudogene TRBV3-2) and TRBJ1-2; TRBD1 matches at 8 bases. Germline values: CDR1 LGHDT, CDR2 YNNKEL (reference sequence). J gave up 5 bases and V 3 bases, and 8 bases lay outside the gene matches. The CDR3 runs 15 residues. The chain's CDR3 is CASSHVGTGGYGYTF. The CDR3 nucleotides are TGTGCCAGCAGCCATGTCGGGACAGGAGGGTATGGCTACACCTTC.

The rearrangement links TRBV2 to TRBJ1-6; 7 bases are shared with TRBD1. The junction had 8 bases not matched to a gene; V was cut back by 8 bases and J by 4 bases. The CDR3 loop spans 15 amino acids. Germline values: CDR1 SNHLY, CDR2 FYNNEI. CDR3 in amino acids: CASRLRDSYNSPLHF. In nucleotides, the CDR3 is TGTGCCAGCCGCTTACGGGACAGTTATAATTCACCCCTCCACTTT.

The V call is TRBV2, the J call TRBJ2-1; maybe TRBD2 (5 bases). Germline V gives CDR1 SNHLY, CDR2 FYNNEI. The CDR3 extends over 15 amino acids. Trimming pared 7 bases from V and 4 bases from J, leaving 17 bases between. CDR3 sequence: CASKIVEVQYNEQFF. For the CDR3, the DNA is TGTGCCAGCAAAATCGTGGAGGTCCAATACAATGAGCAGTTCTTC.

The chain has TRBV6-5 and TRBJ2-3, with TRBD1 identical over 8 bases. V was pared by 0 bases and J by 10 bases, with 9 bases of the junction left unmatched. Germline loops: CDR1 MNHEY, CDR2 SVGAGI. The CDR3 runs to 15 residues. The CDR3 DNA reads TGTGCCAGCAGTTACTCTGGACAGGGTGCTTGGGCGCAGTATTTT. It is translated as CASSYSGQGAWAQYF.

This chain links TRBV28 with TRBJ1-2, with 7 bases lining up with TRBD1. J lost 4 bases, V lost 2 bases, and 1 base had no gene match. This CDR3 has 13 residues. Germline CDR1 reads MDHEN; CDR2 reads SYDVKM. CDR3 residues: CASSLRDSYGYTF. The CDR3 region has the DNA TGTGCCAGCAGTTTAAGGGACAGCTATGGCTACACCTTC.

CDR3 nucleotides: TGTGCTAGTGGTTTGGGGCAAGTCGCCAAAAACATTCAGTACTTC. Translated: CASGLGQVAKNIQYF. The genes are TRBV12-5 and TRBJ2-4, with D unclear. The germline gives CDR1 LGHNT, CDR2 FRNRAP. The CDR3 runs to 15 residues. V lost 1 base and J lost 1, with 8 bases in between.

The genes are TRBV11-2 and TRBJ2-3; TRBD1 aligns across 8 bases. The CDR3 consists of 15 residues. Trimming at V came to 8 bases and at J to 0 bases, leaving 7 bases not matched to a gene. Germline-derived CDR1 and CDR2 are SGHAT and FQNNGV. CDR3 in amino acids: CASLMTGVSTDTQYF. The CDR3 region has the DNA TGTGCCAGCCTGATGACAGGGGTCAGCACAGATACGCAGTATTTT.

The gene calls are TRBV11-2 and TRBJ2-3, with D possibly TRBD1 on 5 matching bases. CDR1 is SGHAT and CDR2 is FQNNGV in the germline V gene. The V end lost 2 bases, the J end lost 0 bases, and 6 bases lay between the germline ends. The CDR3 spans 14 residues. CDR3 loop: CASSLRGSTDTQYF. The CDR3 DNA sequence: TGTGCCAGCAGCTTAAGGGGCAGCACAGATACGCAGTATTTT. The variable domain in full, completed from reference TRBV11-2 and TRBJ2-3, reads EAGVAQSPRYKIIEKRQSVAFWCNPISGHATLYWYQQILGQGPKLLIQFQNNGVVDDSQLPKDRFSAERLKGVDSTLKIQPAKLEDSAVYLCASSLRGSTDTQYFGPGTRLTVL.

The genes are TRBV12-2 and TRBJ1-1. TRBV12-2 represents a pseudogene. This CDR3 has 11 residues. The CDR3 loop is CASRPGTEAFF. The CDR3 DNA reads as TGTGCAAGTCGCCCGGGCACTGAAGCTTTCTTT.

This clone showed up just once. The chain links TRBV28 to TRBJ1-2; D is perhaps TRBD1 (6 bases). CDR3 length equals 13 residues. The germline V gene encodes CDR1 MDHEN and CDR2 SYDVKM. V lost 5 bases and J 4 bases, leaving 11 bases between the germline ends. CDR3 DNA sequence: TGTGCCAGCAGTCTGCGGGGGCGCTATGGCTACACCTTC. Its translation: CASSLRGRYGYTF.

A few counts support this clone. The V and J genes are TRBV19 and TRBJ1-2, with TRBD1 matching 7 bases. After removal of 0 bases from V and 3 bases from J, the junction contained 1 base not matched to a gene. From germline, CDR1 is LNHDA and CDR2 SQIVND (reference sequence). The CDR3 length is 14 residues. The CDR3 spells CASSIEDRDYGYTF. The CDR3 DNA is TGTGCCAGTAGTATAGAAGACAGGGACTATGGCTACACCTTC.

The V call is TRBV9, the J call TRBJ1-2; D gene uncertain. V lost 3 bases to trimming and J lost 5 bases, with 17 bases between them. From germline, CDR1 is SGDLS and CDR2 YYNGEE. This CDR3 spans 15 amino acids. CDR3 region: CASSARGGWRYGYTF. CDR3 nucleotides: TGTGCCAGCAGCGCCAGAGGAGGATGGCGGTATGGCTACACCTTC.

V gene TRBV5-1 combines with J gene TRBJ2-7, with D tentatively TRBD2 (6 bases). The CDR3 loop spans 14 amino acids. The V end lost 4 bases, the J end lost 6 bases, and 17 bases lay between the germline ends. CDR1 is SGHRS and CDR2 is YFSETQ in the germline V gene. CDR3 sequence reads: CASSPSGGTREQYF. In DNA form, the CDR3 reads TGCGCCAGCAGCCCCTCTGGGGGGACCCGCGAGCAGTACTTC. The variable domain in full, completed from reference TRBV5-1 and TRBJ2-7, reads KAGVTQTPRYLIKTRGQQVTLSCSPISGHRSVSWYQQTPGQGLQFLFEYFSETQRNKGNFPGRFSGRQFSNSRSEMNVSTLELGDSALYLCASSPSGGTREQYFGPGTRLTVT.

This clone was recorded only once. V and J are TRBV19 and TRBJ1-5; D is undetermined. The CDR3 has 12 residues. Per the germline V gene, CDR1 is LNHDA and CDR2 is SQIVND (reference sequence). Trimming pared 3 bases from V and 9 bases from J, leaving 9 bases between. The CDR3 reads CASSIPPMPQHF. DNA of the CDR3: TGTGCCAGTAGTATTCCCCCTATGCCCCAGCATTTT.

This clone was seen a single time. The genes are TRBV7-9 and TRBJ2-7; 7 bases are shared with TRBD1. The CDR3 contains 15 residues. The germline gives CDR1 SEHNR, CDR2 FQNEAQ (reference sequence). V dropped 4 bases and J dropped 2; count of bases not matched to a gene: 8. In DNA form, the CDR3 reads TGTGCCAGCAGCTCCCTCAGGGGGAGCGCCTACGAGCAGTACTTC. Protein: CASSSLRGSAYEQYF.

This chain links TRBV19 with TRBJ2-7; 7 bases agree with TRBD1. Germline loops: CDR1 LNHDA, CDR2 SQIVND (reference sequence). Trimming cost V 6 bases and J 5 bases; bases outside gene matches: 10. There are 14 residues in the CDR3. This CDR3 is CASSLQGFLDEQYF. DNA of the CDR3: TGTGCCAGTAGCCTACAGGGGTTCTTAGACGAGCAGTACTTC.

The rearrangement joins TRBV5-1 to TRBJ2-3; D gene ambiguous. The CDR3 has 13 residues. The V and J ends lost 0 bases and 3 bases respectively, with 5 bases between them. In germline, CDR1 is SGHRS, CDR2 YFSETQ. CDR3 nucleotide sequence: TGCGCCAGCAGCTTGGCCGGGACAGATACGCAGTATTTT. Encoded protein: CASSLAGTDTQYF.

In its sample, this clone was seen a few times. The CDR3 DNA follows: TGTGCCAGCAGCCAAGACAGGGACTATGGCTACACCTTC. Translation gives CASSQDRDYGYTF. V gene TRBV5-4 combines with J gene TRBJ1-2, with 7 positions matching TRBD1. The germline V gene encodes CDR1 SGHNT and CDR2 YYREEE (reference sequence). V was pared by 4 bases and J by 3 bases, with 3 bases of the junction left unmatched. The CDR3 totals 13 residues.

V is TRBV10-3 and J is TRBJ2-7; 7 bases are shared with TRBD1. Germline V lookup: CDR1 ENHRY, CDR2 SYGVKD. This CDR3 contains 15 residues. With 0 bases clipped from V and 5 bases from J, the junction kept 7 bases outside the gene matches. DNA for the CDR3: TGTGCCATCAGTGAGTCCCGGGACAGCCTCCACGAGCAGTACTTC. It translates to CAISESRDSLHEQYF.

The V and J genes are TRBV5-1 and TRBJ1-5; the match to TRBD1 covers 9 bases. V lost 4 bases to trimming and J lost 5 bases; unmatched junction nucleotides: 1. Germline V CDR1 and CDR2: SGHRS, YFSETQ. This CDR3 has 13 residues. The chain's CDR3 is CASSRTGDQPQHF. Written as DNA, the CDR3 is TGCGCCAGCAGCCGGACAGGGGATCAGCCCCAGCATTTT.